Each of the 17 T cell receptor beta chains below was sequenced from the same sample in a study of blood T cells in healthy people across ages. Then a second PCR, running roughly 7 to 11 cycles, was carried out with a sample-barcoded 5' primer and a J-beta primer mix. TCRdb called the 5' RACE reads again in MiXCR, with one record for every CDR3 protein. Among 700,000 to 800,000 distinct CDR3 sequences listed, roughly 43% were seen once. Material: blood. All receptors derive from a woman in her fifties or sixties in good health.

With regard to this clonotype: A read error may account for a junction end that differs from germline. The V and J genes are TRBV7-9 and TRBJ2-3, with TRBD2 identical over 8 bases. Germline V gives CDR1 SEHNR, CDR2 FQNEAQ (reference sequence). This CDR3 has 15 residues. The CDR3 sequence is CASSASGLDTDMQYF. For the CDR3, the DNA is TGTGCCAGCAGCGCCTCGGGACTAGACACAGATATGCAGTATTTT.

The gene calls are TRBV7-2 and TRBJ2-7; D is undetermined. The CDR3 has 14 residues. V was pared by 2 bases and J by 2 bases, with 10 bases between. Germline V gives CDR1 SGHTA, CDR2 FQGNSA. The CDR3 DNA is TGTGCCAGCAGCTTATATGGAGTAGCCTACGAGCAGTACTTC. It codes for CASSLYGVAYEQYF.

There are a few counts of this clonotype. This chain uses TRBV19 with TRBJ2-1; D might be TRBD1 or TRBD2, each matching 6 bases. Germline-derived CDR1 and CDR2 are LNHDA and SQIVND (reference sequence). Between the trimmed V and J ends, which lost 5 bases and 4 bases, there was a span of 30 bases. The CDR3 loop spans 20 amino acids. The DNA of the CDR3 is TGTGCCAGTAGTGATTCGGGGGCCCAAGGCCGTCCGGAGGAATACAATGAGCAGTTCTTC. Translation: CASSDSGAQGRPEEYNEQFF.

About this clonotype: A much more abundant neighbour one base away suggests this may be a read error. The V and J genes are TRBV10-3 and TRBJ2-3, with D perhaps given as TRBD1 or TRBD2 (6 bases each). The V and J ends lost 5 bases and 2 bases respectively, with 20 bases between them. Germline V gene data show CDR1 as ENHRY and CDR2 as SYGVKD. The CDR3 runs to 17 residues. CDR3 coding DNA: TGTGCCATCAGTCACCCCCGGGGGCGGCCCAACACAGATACGCAGTATTTT. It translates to CAISHPRGRPNTDTQYF.

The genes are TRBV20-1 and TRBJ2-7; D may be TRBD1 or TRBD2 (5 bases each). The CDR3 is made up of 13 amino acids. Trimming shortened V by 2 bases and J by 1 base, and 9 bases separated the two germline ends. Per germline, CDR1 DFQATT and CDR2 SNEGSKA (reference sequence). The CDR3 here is CSARRDRSYEQYF. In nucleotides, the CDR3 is TGCAGTGCTAGACGGGACCGATCCTACGAGCAGTACTTC.

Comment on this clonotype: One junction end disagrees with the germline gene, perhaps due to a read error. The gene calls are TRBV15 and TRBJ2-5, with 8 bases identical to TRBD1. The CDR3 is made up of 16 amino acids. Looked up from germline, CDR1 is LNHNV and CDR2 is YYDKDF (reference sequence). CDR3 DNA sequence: TGTACCACCAGCAAAAGTACCGGGACAGGCCAAGAGACCCAGTACTTC. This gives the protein CTTSKSTGTGQETQYF. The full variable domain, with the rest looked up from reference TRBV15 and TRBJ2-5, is DAMVIQNPRYQVTQFGKPVTLSCSQTLNHNVMYWYQQKSSQAPKLLFHYYDKDFNNEADTPDNFQSRRPNTSFCFLDIRSPGLGDTAMYLCTTSKSTGTGQETQYFGPGTRLLVL.

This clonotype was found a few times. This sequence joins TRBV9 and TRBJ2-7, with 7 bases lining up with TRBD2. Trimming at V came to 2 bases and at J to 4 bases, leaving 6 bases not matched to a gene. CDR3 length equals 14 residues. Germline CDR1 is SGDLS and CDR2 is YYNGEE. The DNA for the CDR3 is TGTGCCAGCAGCGTTGCGGGAGCCGGGTACGAGCAGTACTTC. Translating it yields CASSVAGAGYEQYF.

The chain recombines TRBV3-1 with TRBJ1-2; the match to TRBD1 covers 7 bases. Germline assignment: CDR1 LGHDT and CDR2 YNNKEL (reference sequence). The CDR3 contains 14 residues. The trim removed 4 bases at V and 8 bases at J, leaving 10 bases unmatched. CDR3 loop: CASSPARQGAGYTF. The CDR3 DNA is TGTGCCAGCAGCCCAGCACGACAGGGCGCCGGCTACACCTTC.

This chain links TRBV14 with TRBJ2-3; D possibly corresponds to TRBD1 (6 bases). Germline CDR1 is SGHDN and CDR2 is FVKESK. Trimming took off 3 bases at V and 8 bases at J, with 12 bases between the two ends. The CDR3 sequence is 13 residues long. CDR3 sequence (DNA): TGTGCCAGCAGCCACATGACAGGCCCTACGCAGTATTTT. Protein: CASSHMTGPTQYF.

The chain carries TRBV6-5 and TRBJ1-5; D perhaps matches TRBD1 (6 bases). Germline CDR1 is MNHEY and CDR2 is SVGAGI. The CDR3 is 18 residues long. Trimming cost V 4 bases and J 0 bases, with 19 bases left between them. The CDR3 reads CASSSREGGGYSNQPQHF. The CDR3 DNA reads TGTGCCAGCAGTTCCCGGGAGGGGGGGGGTTATAGCAATCAGCCCCAGCATTTT.

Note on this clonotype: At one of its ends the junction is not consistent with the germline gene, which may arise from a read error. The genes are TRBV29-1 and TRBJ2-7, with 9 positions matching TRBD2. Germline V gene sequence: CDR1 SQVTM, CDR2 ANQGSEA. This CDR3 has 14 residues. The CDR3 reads CNVEKTAGGNEQYF. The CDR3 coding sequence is TGCAACGTTGAGAAAACAGCGGGAGGCAATGAGCAGTACTTC.

CDR3 sequence: CASSPWGDNEQFF. The CDR3 DNA sequence: TGTGCCAGCAGCCCCTGGGGGGACAATGAGCAGTTCTTC. The chain joins TRBV7-6 to TRBJ2-1, with D tentatively TRBD2 (6 bases). The CDR3 runs 13 residues. Germline CDR1 reads SGHVS; CDR2 reads FNYEAQ. V was cut by 5 bases and J by 5 bases, with 10 bases left in between. Full variable domain (rest looked up from reference TRBV7-6 and TRBJ2-1): GAGVSQSPRYKVTKRGQDVALRCDPISGHVSLYWYRQALGQGPEFLTYFNYEAQQDKSGLPNDRFSAERPEGSISTLTIQRTEQRDSAMYRCASSPWGDNEQFFGPGTRLTVL.

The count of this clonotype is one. The DNA of the CDR3 is TGCAGTGCTATACCATCGGACAGTTCCTATAATTCACCCCTCCACTTT. The encoded protein is CSAIPSDSSYNSPLHF. The rearrangement links TRBV20-1 to TRBJ1-6; perhaps TRBD1 as D (6 bases). Per germline, CDR1 DFQATT and CDR2 SNEGSKA (reference sequence). There are 16 residues in the CDR3. Trimming removed 4 bases at V and 1 base at J, with 14 bases between.

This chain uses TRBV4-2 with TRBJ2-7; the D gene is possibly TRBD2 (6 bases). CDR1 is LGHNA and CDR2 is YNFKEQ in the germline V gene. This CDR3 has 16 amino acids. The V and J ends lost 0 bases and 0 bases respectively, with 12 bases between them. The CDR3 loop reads CASSQDSAGNSYEQYF. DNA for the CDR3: TGTGCCAGCAGCCAAGATTCGGCGGGGAACTCCTACGAGCAGTACTTC.

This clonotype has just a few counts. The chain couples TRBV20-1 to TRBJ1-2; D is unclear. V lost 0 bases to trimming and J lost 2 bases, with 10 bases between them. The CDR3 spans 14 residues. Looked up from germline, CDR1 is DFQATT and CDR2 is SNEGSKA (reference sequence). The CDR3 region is CSARDPGGNYGYTF. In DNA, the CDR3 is TGCAGTGCTAGAGACCCGGGAGGGAACTATGGCTACACCTTC.

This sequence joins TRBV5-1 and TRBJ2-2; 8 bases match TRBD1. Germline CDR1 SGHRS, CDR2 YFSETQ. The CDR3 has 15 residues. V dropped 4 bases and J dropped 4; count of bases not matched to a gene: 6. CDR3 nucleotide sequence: TGCGCCAGCAGCCCAAGGACAGGGTTCACCGGGGAGCTGTTTTTT. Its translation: CASSPRTGFTGELFF.

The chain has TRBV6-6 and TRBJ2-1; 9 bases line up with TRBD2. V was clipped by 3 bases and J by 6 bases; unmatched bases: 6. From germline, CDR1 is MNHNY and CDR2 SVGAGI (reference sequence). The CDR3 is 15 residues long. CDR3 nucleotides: TGTGCCAGCAGTTATGAGCGGGGGGCGGGCAATGAGCAGTTCTTC. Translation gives CASSYERGAGNEQFF.